The 20 T cell receptor beta chains presented below share a single source sample, sequenced in a study of shared clonotypes between healthy human individuals. Generated by immunoSEQ multiplex PCR, the TCRdb table keeps only in-frame clones and is missing some. Here the sample spans some 1,100,000 clones, 75% to 85% being singletons. The sample was memory CD4+ T cells from PBMCs. Subset here: CD45RA-negative fraction. The receptors shown here come from a man aged 18 to 29 in good health. Some clones in this sample may be carry-over from other donors' samples.

This clone showed up just a few times. The J gene is TRBJ2-2, the V gene TRBV10-3; D may be TRBD1 (5 bases). This CDR3 is 12 amino acids long. Germline CDR1 reads ENHRY; CDR2 reads SYGVKD. The ends were cut back, 9 bases at V and 9 bases at J, with 14 bases in the middle. The DNA of the CDR3 is TGTGCCATGCAAAGGGGCGCCAGGGAGCTGTTTTTT. Protein product: CAMQRGARELFF.

The chain uses TRBV6-1 and TRBJ2-7, with 11 bases lining up with TRBD2. This CDR3 is built from 15 residues. Germline lookup yields CDR1 MNHNS and CDR2 SASEGT. The junction had 8 bases not matched to a gene; V was cut back by 8 bases and J by 2 bases. DNA for the CDR3: TGTGCCAGCCGACCAGGGACTAGCGGAGCCTACGAGCAGTACTTC. Translated: CASRPGTSGAYEQYF.

This chain uses TRBV18 with TRBJ2-3; 8 bases match TRBD2. The germline V gene encodes CDR1 KGHSH and CDR2 LQKENI. V trimming: 3 bases; J trimming: 5 bases; junction bases outside the gene matches: 10. The CDR3 loop spans 16 amino acids. CDR3 sequence: CASSPPAAGVGDTQYF. As DNA, the CDR3 is TGTGCCAGCTCACCCCCGGCAGCGGGAGTTGGAGATACGCAGTATTTT.

J is TRBJ2-2 and V is TRBV18; D call uncertain. Trimming removed 3 bases from V and 4 bases from J, with 24 bases in between. Germline V gene lookup returns CDR1 KGHSH and CDR2 LQKENI. The CDR3 sequence is 19 residues long. The CDR3 region is CASSPFRDTLASATGELFF. For the CDR3, the DNA is TGTGCCAGCTCACCTTTTAGAGACACATTGGCAAGTGCCACCGGGGAGCTGTTTTTT. The full variable domain, with the rest looked up from reference TRBV18 and TRBJ2-2, is NAGVMQNPRHLVRRRGQEARLRCSPMKGHSHVYWYRQLPEEGLKFMVYLQKENIIDESGMPKERFSAEFPKEGPSILRIQQVVRGDSAAYFCASSPFRDTLASATGELFFGEGSRLTVL.

The V gene is TRBV30, the J gene TRBJ2-5, with D possibly TRBD1 on 5 matching bases. Looked up from germline, CDR1 is GTSNPN and CDR2 is SVGIG (reference sequence). This CDR3 has 13 amino acids. V dropped 5 bases and J dropped 1 base, with 11 bases sitting between them. The CDR3 loop reads CAWAQGSQETQYF. The CDR3 DNA reads as TGTGCCTGGGCCCAGGGAAGCCAAGAGACCCAGTACTTC.

This chain connects TRBV5-1 to TRBJ2-2, with 7 bases lining up with TRBD2. Germline V lookup: CDR1 SGHRS, CDR2 YFSETQ. J gave up 5 bases and V 1 base, and 8 bases lay outside the gene matches. The CDR3 runs to 16 residues. The CDR3 bases are TGCGCCAGCAGCTTGTTGGCGGGAGTTAGGACCGGGGAGCTGTTTTTT. Amino acid sequence: CASSLLAGVRTGELFF.

The V call is TRBV7-9, the J call TRBJ2-2; D is possibly TRBD2 (5 bases). The germline V gene has CDR1 SEHNR and CDR2 FQNEAQ (reference sequence). The CDR3 contains 12 residues. Trimming took 3 bases from V and 9 from J, leaving 8 bases between them. CDR3 sequence (DNA): TGTGCCAGCAGCTTCGGGGATCGGGAGCTGTTTTTT. Translation gives CASSFGDRELFF.

The chain couples TRBV11-1 to TRBJ2-3, with D unresolved. Germline assignment: CDR1 SGHAT and CDR2 FQDESV (reference sequence). The CDR3 sequence is 14 residues long. Between the trimmed V and J ends, which lost 1 base and 5 bases, there was a span of 10 bases. The CDR3: CASSLGATLDTQYF. CDR3 DNA: TGTGCCAGCAGCTTAGGGGCGACGCTAGATACGCAGTATTTT.

The chain carries TRBV27 and TRBJ2-2; a weak D match, TRBD1 (5 bases). This CDR3 has 12 amino acids. Germline loops: CDR1 MNHEY, CDR2 SMNVEV (reference sequence). Trimming took 8 bases from V and 5 from J, leaving 9 bases between them. The CDR3: CASGSGTGELFF. CDR3 sequence (DNA): TGTGCCAGCGGATCAGGGACCGGGGAGCTGTTTTTT.

The V call is TRBV25-1, the J call TRBJ2-5, with 12 bases identical to TRBD1. CDR1 is MGHDK, CDR2 SYGVNS, per germline. The CDR3 consists of 15 residues. V was clipped by 1 base and J by 4 bases; unmatched bases: 1. The CDR3 is CASSEWDRGPETQYF. The CDR3 DNA is TGTGCCAGCAGTGAATGGGACAGGGGGCCAGAGACCCAGTACTTC.

This clone has more than one count but fewer than ten. CDR3 region: CASSGDGLAVETQYF. CDR3 in DNA: TGTGCCAGCAGCGGGGACGGATTGGCGGTGGAGACCCAGTACTTC. The genes are TRBV9 and TRBJ2-5; D may match TRBD1 or TRBD2 (5 bases each). Germline V gene sequence: CDR1 SGDLS, CDR2 YYNGEE. The V gene lost 3 bases and the J gene lost 5 bases, with 17 bases spanning the gap. The CDR3 covers 15 residues.

The rearrangement uses TRBV6-5 and TRBJ1-2; D is perhaps TRBD1 (5 bases). The V gene's germline CDR1 is MNHEY and CDR2 SVGAGI. The CDR3 length is 13 residues. Trimming took off 4 bases at V and 4 bases at J, with 10 bases between the two ends. The CDR3 here is CASSSGFGYGYTF. CDR3 coding DNA: TGTGCCAGCAGTTCAGGGTTCGGCTATGGCTACACCTTC.

The V call is TRBV27, the J call TRBJ1-1, with a tentative D call TRBD1 (5 bases). V shed 4 bases and J shed 3 bases, with 15 bases lying between them. The CDR3 length is 15 residues. The germline V gene has CDR1 MNHEY and CDR2 SMNVEV (reference sequence). CDR3 coding DNA: TGTGCCAGCAGTTCACCCCTCCGGGGGGACACTGAAGCTTTCTTT. The encoded protein is CASSSPLRGDTEAFF.

J is TRBJ2-6 and V is TRBV5-1, with D possibly TRBD1 on 5 matching bases. The CDR3 covers 15 residues. The germline V gene has CDR1 SGHRS and CDR2 YFSETQ. V was cut by 0 bases and J by 2 bases, with 6 bases left in between. CDR3: CASSLVTAGANVLTF. The DNA of the CDR3 is TGCGCCAGCAGCTTGGTGACAGCTGGGGCCAACGTCCTGACTTTC. Complete variable domain (other parts from reference TRBV5-1 and TRBJ2-6): KAGVTQTPRYLIKTRGQQVTLSCSPISGHRSVSWYQQTPGQGLQFLFEYFSETQRNKGNFPGRFSGRQFSNSRSEMNVSTLELGDSALYLCASSLVTAGANVLTFGAGSRLTVL.

The V call is TRBV5-4, the J call TRBJ2-3; 8 bases are shared with TRBD2. Germline CDR1 SGHNT, CDR2 YYREEE (reference sequence). Losses at the gene ends were 6 bases for V and 0 bases for J; bases not matched to a gene: 6. This CDR3 is built from 15 residues. CDR3 sequence (DNA): TGTGCCAGCAACAAAGCTAGCGGGAGCACAGATACGCAGTATTTT. This encodes CASNKASGSTDTQYF.

The rearrangement uses TRBV7-8 and TRBJ2-7; 11 bases align to TRBD1. The V gene's germline CDR1 is SGHVS and CDR2 FQNEAQ. The CDR3 is 14 residues long. Trimming took 5 bases from V and 9 from J; bases not matched to a gene: 9. CDR3 DNA sequence: TGTGCCAGCAGCCCTACCCGGACAGGGGGCGGGCAGTACTTC. This translates into CASSPTRTGGGQYF.

The chain uses TRBV30 and TRBJ2-5; the D call may be TRBD1 or TRBD2 (5 bases each). Trimming took off 1 base at V and 2 bases at J, with 17 bases between the two ends. CDR1 GTSNPN and CDR2 SVGIG come from the germline V gene (reference sequence). The CDR3 is made up of 16 amino acids. The CDR3 is CAWSASRGSRQETQYF. The CDR3 nucleotides are TGTGCCTGGAGTGCCTCGAGGGGAAGTCGGCAAGAGACCCAGTACTTC.

The chain joins TRBV29-1 to TRBJ2-5; the D gene is possibly TRBD1 (6 bases). The CDR3 consists of 14 residues. Per the germline V gene, CDR1 is SQVTM and CDR2 is ANQGSEA. CDR3 sequence: CSVSVTQGSETQYF. For the CDR3, the DNA is TGCAGTGTAAGCGTAACACAGGGTTCAGAGACCCAGTACTTC. The whole variable domain, remainder taken from reference TRBV29-1 and TRBJ2-5, is SAVISQKPSRDICQRGTSLTIQCQVDSQVTMMFWYRQQPGQSLTLIATANQGSEATYESGFVIDKFPISRPNLTFSTLTVSNMSPEDSSIYLCSVSVTQGSETQYFGPGTRLLVL.

The J gene is TRBJ1-5, the V gene TRBV4-1; D remains unclear. This CDR3 contains 15 residues. Trimming removed 4 bases at V and 2 bases at J, with 12 bases between. Germline V lookup: CDR1 MGHRA, CDR2 YSYEKL. DNA of the CDR3: TGCGCCAGCAGCCGCGAAACTGGGGGCAATCAGCCCCAGCATTTT. Translation: CASSRETGGNQPQHF.

This clone was counted between two and nine times. The V and J genes are TRBV9 and TRBJ2-3; 8 nucleotides match TRBD2. Per germline, CDR1 SGDLS and CDR2 YYNGEE. The CDR3 length is 16 residues. The ends lost 0 bases at V and 4 bases at J; junction bases unmatched: 7. The CDR3 spells CASSVGPGRGSDTQYF. CDR3 nucleotides: TGTGCCAGCAGCGTAGGGCCCGGGAGGGGCTCAGATACGCAGTATTTT. The full variable domain, completed using reference TRBV9 and TRBJ2-3, is DSGVTQTPKHLITATGQRVTLRCSPRSGDLSVYWYQQSLDQGLQFLIQYYNGEERAKGNILERFSAQQFPDLHSELNLSSLELGDSALYFCASSVGPGRGSDTQYFGPGTRLTVL.